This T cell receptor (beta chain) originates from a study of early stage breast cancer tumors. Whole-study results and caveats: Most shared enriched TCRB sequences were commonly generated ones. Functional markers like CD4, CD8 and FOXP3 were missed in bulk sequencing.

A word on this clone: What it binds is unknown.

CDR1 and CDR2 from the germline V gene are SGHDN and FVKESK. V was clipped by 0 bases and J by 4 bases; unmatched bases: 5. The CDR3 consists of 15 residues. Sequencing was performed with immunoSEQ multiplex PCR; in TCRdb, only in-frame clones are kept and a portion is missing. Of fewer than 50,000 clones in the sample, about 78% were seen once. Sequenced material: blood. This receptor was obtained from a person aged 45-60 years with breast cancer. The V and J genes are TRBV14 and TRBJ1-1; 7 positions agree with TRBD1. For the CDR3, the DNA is TGTGCCAGCAGCCAAGATTGGGGACAGTCCACTGAAGCTTTCTTT. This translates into CASSQDWGQSTEAFF.